The 8 T cell receptor beta chains below all came from one sample that was sequenced in a study of neurological immune-mediated disorders. Time point given: technical triplicate 3. TCRdb processed the 5' RACE reads anew with MiXCR; each CDR3 protein has one entry. The top ten hold about 4.5% of the sample, which has about 44,000 distinct CDR3 sequences, around a fifth seen once. Source material: PBMCs. The receptors shown here come from a man aged 55 to 70 with HTLV-1-associated myelopathy (HAM/TSP).

This clonotype has a count of ten or more. This chain connects TRBV7-9 to TRBJ2-7; D is uncertain. V lost 0 bases and J 2 bases, leaving 14 bases between the germline ends. The CDR3 has 16 amino acids. CDR1 and CDR2 (germline): SEHNR, FQNEAQ (reference sequence). Written as DNA, the CDR3 is TGTGCCAGCAGCTTAGCTTACTTCTCCGAGCCCTACGAGCAGTACTTC. This gives the protein CASSLAYFSEPYEQYF.

This clonotype was seen at least ten times. This chain connects TRBV7-9 to TRBJ1-1; D is unresolved. V lost 3 bases and J lost 10, with 18 bases in between. CDR1 and CDR2 from the germline V gene are SEHNR and FQNEAQ (reference sequence). This CDR3 contains 14 residues. CDR3 DNA: TGTGCCAGCAGCTTCCAGATTACTTTGAATGGAGCTTTCTTT. This codes for CASSFQITLNGAFF.

This clonotype was recorded many times. The chain links TRBV29-1 to TRBJ1-1; D might be TRBD1 (5 bases). The V gene's germline CDR1 is SQVTM and CDR2 ANQGSEA. CDR3 length: 15 amino acids. Trimming removed 3 bases from V and 5 bases from J, with 19 bases in between. The chain's CDR3 is CSVEAGLLSRTEAFF. The CDR3 DNA follows: TGCAGCGTTGAGGCGGGACTTCTCAGCAGGACTGAAGCTTTCTTT.

Notes on this clonotype: A read error may produce the germline difference seen at one junction end. The CDR3 protein is CTRSLTSGDSYEQYF. The CDR3 nucleotides read TGTACCAGAAGTTTAACGTCAGGGGATTCCTACGAGCAGTACTTC. The rearrangement uses TRBV12-3 or TRBV12-4 and TRBJ2-7, with a possible D match to TRBD1 (6 bases). CDR3 length equals 15 residues.

This clonotype was observed many times. V usage is TRBV5-5 and J usage is TRBJ2-5; 12 bases match TRBD2. With 4 bases clipped from V and 4 bases from J, the junction kept 5 bases outside the gene matches. This CDR3 comprises 15 residues. From germline, CDR1 is SGHKS and CDR2 YYEKEE (reference sequence). Here the CDR3 reads CASSQLAGGPETQYF. The CDR3 region has the DNA TGTGCCAGCAGCCAGCTAGCGGGAGGGCCAGAGACCCAGTACTTC.

This clonotype was seen ten or more times. The CDR3 ends on some other residue instead of the conserved phenylalanine or tryptophan, so this is likely a read error. It is unclear where the CDR3 begins or ends on the DNA, so no DNA is shown, and the CDR3 is as TCRdb lists it. V and J are TRBV19 and TRBJ2-7; the table calls TRBD1, which could not be checked here. With termini counted, the CDR3 has 22 amino acids. Germline CDR1 is LNHDA and CDR2 is SQIVND (reference sequence). CDR3 sequence reads: CASSGRPPGQIVTYVILRAPCS.

This chain connects TRBV28 to TRBJ2-7; 11 bases match TRBD2. CDR1 and CDR2 (germline): MDHEN, SYDVKM. V was clipped by 3 bases and J by 4 bases; unmatched bases: 8. The CDR3 length is 16 residues. CDR3 amino acids: CASSFLLASGRYEQYF. CDR3 DNA sequence: TGTGCCAGCAGTTTTCTCTTGGCTAGCGGGAGGTACGAGCAGTACTTC.

This clonotype was seen many times. The rearrangement joins TRBV5-6 to TRBJ1-5; D gene unclear. This CDR3 is 12 amino acids long. Germline CDR1 is SGHDT and CDR2 is YYEEEE. The V end lost 2 bases, the J end lost 11 bases, and 11 bases lay between the germline ends. This chain's CDR3 is CASSFSAGAQHF. The CDR3 nucleotides read TGTGCCAGCAGCTTCTCGGCTGGGGCCCAGCATTTT.